Shown below are 21 T cell receptor beta chains from a single sample sequenced in a study of identifying expanded T cells in peripheral blood (dated by TCRdb to 2018 to 2020). Receptor amplification or capture employed the immunoSEQ multiplex PCR assay. TCRdb mirrors the immuneACCESS table, restricted to in-frame sequences. Some clones are absent from its copies; in checked studies, under half trace to an unresolved V gene, and the reason for the others is unknown. Present in this sample are over 100,000 clones, less than 90% of which were seen just once. Under 9% of the sample lies in the top ten. The sequencing sample was made of blood. Source of these receptors: a person aged 18 to 70 in good health.

The chain links TRBV9 to TRBJ2-3; TRBD2 agrees at 9 bases. Germline CDR1 reads SGDLS; CDR2 reads YYNGEE. With V trimmed by 3 bases and J by 2 bases, 4 bases remained unmatched. The CDR3 is made up of 15 amino acids. The CDR3 region has the DNA TGTGCCAGCAGCGCTAGCGGGGCGCACACAGATACGCAGTATTTT. It is translated as CASSASGAHTDTQYF. The entire variable domain, with the rest obtained from reference TRBV9 and TRBJ2-3, is as follows: DSGVTQTPKHLITATGQRVTLRCSPRSGDLSVYWYQQSLDQGLQFLIQYYNGEERAKGNILERFSAQQFPDLHSELNLSSLELGDSALYFCASSASGAHTDTQYFGPGTRLTVL.

This chain joins TRBV15 and TRBJ1-5; weak D call: TRBD1 (5 bases). CDR1 and CDR2 from the germline V gene are LNHNV and YYDKDF (reference sequence). The V end was cut by 6 bases, the J end by 6 bases, with 21 bases between. This CDR3 is built from 16 residues. The CDR3 bases are TGTGCCACCAGAGCCTGGGGCCGGGACCTGAGTCAGCCCCAGCATTTT. Translating gives CATRAWGRDLSQPQHF.

The rearrangement joins TRBV11-3 to TRBJ2-7, with 8 bases matching TRBD2. V lost 2 bases to trimming and J lost 5 bases; unmatched junction nucleotides: 5. Germline V gene lookup returns CDR1 SGHNT and CDR2 YENEEA. This CDR3 region has 14 residues. The CDR3 nucleotides are TGTGCCAGCAGCTTAACTAGCGGCTTCCACGAGCAGTACTTC. It yields the protein CASSLTSGFHEQYF.

The chain has TRBV10-3 and TRBJ2-2, with D unresolved. V gave up 3 bases and J gave up 7 bases, with 9 bases separating them. Germline CDR1 reads ENHRY; CDR2 reads SYGVKD. The CDR3 is made up of 13 amino acids. The CDR3 region is CAISDVWVGELFF. As DNA, the CDR3 is TGTGCCATCAGTGACGTGTGGGTCGGGGAGCTGTTTTTT.

The V call is TRBV6-6, the J call TRBJ2-1; 7 bases line up with TRBD2. Unmatched junction bases numbered 11, after V lost 6 bases and J lost 6 bases. CDR1 and CDR2 from the germline V gene are MNHNY and SVGAGI (reference sequence). The CDR3 totals 15 residues. CDR3 sequence reads: CASRQLARDGNEQFF. As DNA, the CDR3 is TGTGCCAGCAGACAACTAGCGAGAGACGGCAATGAGCAGTTCTTC.

The chain carries TRBV7-2 and TRBJ2-1; no clear D. The CDR3 covers 13 residues. The germline V and J ends were trimmed by 4 bases and 7 bases, with 11 bases remaining between them. The germline gives CDR1 SGHTA, CDR2 FQGNSA. CDR3 amino acids: CASSSPPRNEQFF. Here the CDR3 DNA reads TGTGCCAGCAGCTCCCCCCCCCGGAATGAGCAGTTCTTC.

This clone was detected only once. This chain uses TRBV28 with TRBJ1-1, with no clear D. Germline CDR1 MDHEN, CDR2 SYDVKM. Trimming pared 6 bases from V and 1 base from J, leaving 12 bases between. The CDR3 is made up of 14 amino acids. CDR3 nucleotide sequence: TGTGCCAGCAGCCCACCGAACCAGAACACTGAAGCTTTCTTT. Its translation: CASSPPNQNTEAFF.

The chain combines TRBV11-3 with TRBJ2-2, with TRBD1 matching 8 bases. The germline V gene has CDR1 SGHNT and CDR2 YENEEA. The CDR3 extends over 16 amino acids. Trimming cost V 5 bases and J 1 base; bases outside gene matches: 6. CDR3 bases: TGTGCCAGCAGCGCTCGGACAGGGCAGAACACCGGGGAGCTGTTTTTT. This encodes CASSARTGQNTGELFF.

This clone was counted a single time. V is TRBV5-1 and J is TRBJ2-5, with a weak D call TRBD2 (6 bases). CDR3 length: 16 amino acids. Germline CDR1 reads SGHRS; CDR2 reads YFSETQ. The V gene lost 0 bases and the J gene lost 2 bases, with 14 bases spanning the gap. The CDR3 region has the DNA TGCGCCAGCAGCTTGGCCCCGGGAGCGGCTCAAGAGACCCAGTACTTC. This translates into CASSLAPGAAQETQYF.

This chain uses TRBV19 with TRBJ1-2; D possibly corresponds to TRBD1 (6 bases). CDR3 length equals 15 residues. V lost 6 bases to trimming and J lost 4 bases, with 18 bases between them. Germline assignment: CDR1 LNHDA and CDR2 SQIVND (reference sequence). Here the CDR3 DNA reads TGTGCCAGTAGCCAGAAGGGACACTCGGGCTATGGCTACACCTTC. It yields the protein CASSQKGHSGYGYTF.

The chain combines TRBV7-2 with TRBJ2-3; D may be TRBD2 (6 bases). Germline V lookup: CDR1 SGHTA, CDR2 FQGNSA. Trimming removed 0 bases at V and 2 bases at J, with 15 bases between. The CDR3 consists of 17 residues. Here the CDR3 DNA reads TGTGCCAGCAGCTTAGCGATAGGGCGGGGAGACACAGATACGCAGTATTTT. It translates to CASSLAIGRGDTDTQYF.

Of note for this clone: Other DNA sequences in this sample translate to the same CDR3. The chain combines TRBV19 with TRBJ2-7, with D perhaps assigned TRBD1 or TRBD2 (5 bases each). CDR1 is LNHDA and CDR2 is SQIVND in the germline V gene (reference sequence). The CDR3 consists of 17 residues. The V and J ends lost 5 bases and 0 bases respectively, with 20 bases between them. The CDR3 loop is CASSYQGPGLPSYEQYF. The CDR3, as DNA: TGTGCCAGTAGTTACCAGGGACCGGGCTTGCCCTCCTACGAGCAGTACTTC.

The chain has TRBV15 and TRBJ1-5; perhaps TRBD1 as D (6 bases). V was shortened by 4 bases and J by 0 bases, with 22 bases between the two germline ends. The CDR3 consists of 19 residues. Per germline, CDR1 LNHNV and CDR2 YYDKDF (reference sequence). The CDR3 region has the DNA TGTGCCACCAGCATCGGTAGGGACACGTCAATTTATAGCAATCAGCCCCAGCATTTT. It encodes CATSIGRDTSIYSNQPQHF.

This chain joins TRBV30 and TRBJ1-5; a possible D gene is TRBD1 (5 bases). CDR3 length: 13 residues. V lost 0 bases to trimming and J lost 7 bases, with 10 bases between them. Looked up from germline, CDR1 is GTSNPN and CDR2 is SVGIG (reference sequence). DNA for the CDR3: TGTGCCTGGAGTGTACTCGGGGGACAGCCCCAGCATTTT. It codes for CAWSVLGGQPQHF.

The chain recombines TRBV9 with TRBJ1-4; TRBD1 might be the D (6 bases). Deletions cut 0 bases from V and 5 bases from J, with 14 bases between. The CDR3 loop spans 16 amino acids. Germline values: CDR1 SGDLS, CDR2 YYNGEE. The CDR3 DNA reads TGTGCCAGCAGCGTAGGTGTGGGGGGCACCAATGAAAAACTGTTTTTT. The encoded protein is CASSVGVGGTNEKLFF.

The gene calls are TRBV6-6 and TRBJ1-2, with 9 bases that match TRBD1. CDR1 is MNHNY, CDR2 SVGAGI, per germline (reference sequence). The CDR3 is 15 amino acids. Trimming removed 0 bases from V and 4 bases from J; junction bases left unmatched: 3. CDR3 DNA sequence: TGTGCCAGCAGTTACTCCGGGACAGGGAGCTATGGCTACACCTTC. It yields the protein CASSYSGTGSYGYTF.

V is TRBV5-4 and J is TRBJ1-4, with D unresolved. Germline lookup yields CDR1 SGHNT and CDR2 YYREEE (reference sequence). V shed 4 bases and J shed 3 bases, with 10 bases lying between them. The CDR3 runs to 14 residues. CDR3 residues: CASSADGPNEKLFF. CDR3 DNA: TGTGCCAGCAGCGCGGACGGACCTAATGAAAAACTGTTTTTT.

The chain is built from TRBV7-3 and TRBJ2-7; weak D call: TRBD1 (5 bases). The V gene lost 0 bases and the J gene lost 5 bases, with 8 bases spanning the gap. The length of the CDR3 is 13 residues. Germline V CDR1 and CDR2: SGHTA, FQGTGA. Here the CDR3 reads CASSLTRADEQYF. The CDR3 bases are TGTGCCAGCAGCTTAACCAGGGCCGACGAGCAGTACTTC.

The V call is TRBV28, the J call TRBJ1-2, with D unresolved. The CDR3 has 13 residues. Germline V CDR1 and CDR2: MDHEN, SYDVKM. V was pared by 3 bases and J by 4 bases, with 9 bases between. The DNA of the CDR3 is TGTGCCAGCAGTTTGGGCAGGACCTATGGCTACACCTTC. It translates to CASSLGRTYGYTF.

The chain couples TRBV27 to TRBJ2-2; D might be TRBD1 (6 bases). CDR3 length: 17 residues. Germline V gene data show CDR1 as MNHEY and CDR2 as SMNVEV (reference sequence). Trimming pared 4 bases from V and 5 bases from J, leaving 20 bases between. CDR3 sequence: CASSSDRGSGWTGELFF. Written as DNA, the CDR3 is TGTGCCAGCAGTTCCGATAGGGGGTCAGGATGGACCGGGGAGCTGTTTTTT.

This clone was seen just once. The CDR3 bases are TGTGCCAGCAGCTTAACAGGACAACCTAACACCGGGGAGCTGTTTTTT. It yields the protein CASSLTGQPNTGELFF. The chain employs TRBV7-2 and TRBJ2-2, with a possible D match to TRBD1 (5 bases). Germline CDR1 SGHTA, CDR2 FQGNSA. The CDR3 length is 16 residues. The V end lost 2 bases, the J end lost 2 bases, and 12 bases lay between the germline ends.